This T cell receptor (beta chain) was identified in a study of T cells in Graves' hyperthyroidism and ophthalmopathy. Looked up from germline, CDR1 is SGDLS and CDR2 is YYNGEE. V lost 2 bases and J lost 6; bases outside the gene matches: 11. This CDR3 region has 15 residues. This clonotype showed up many times. RNA transcripts gave rise to amplified TCR beta CDR3 regions. Primed by the HTBI set, a first-round RT-PCR was run on the TCR CDR3. TCRdb called the multiplex PCR reads again in MiXCR, with one record for every CDR3 protein. This sample has under 250,000 distinct CDR3 sequences, with around 17% found just once. Diagnosing involved the use of clinical symptoms, serum thyroxine and TRAb, thyroid ultrasound and orbital computed tomography.

The receptor was isolated from a woman between 50 and 59 years old with Graves' hyperthyroidism. Sequenced input: blood. V and J are TRBV9 and TRBJ2-7; TRBD1 aligns across 7 bases. The CDR3 protein is CASSVQGVHRGEQYF. CDR3 bases: TGTGCCAGCAGCGTTCAGGGGGTCCATCGTGGCGAGCAGTACTTC.